One sample yielded the 10 T cell receptor beta chains listed below, sequenced in a study of blood T cell repertoires in COVID-19. The assay was immunoSEQ multiplex PCR, and TCRdb's table has in-frame clones only and misses some. The sample carries 220,000 or so clones, 85% to 90% recorded once. Material: PBMCs or T cells enriched from blood (not recorded which). The source of these receptors is a young man who had been exposed to COVID-19.

This chain uses TRBV30 with TRBJ2-1; D is possibly TRBD1 (6 bases). V lost 8 bases and J 0 bases, leaving 11 bases between the germline ends. The CDR3 runs 13 residues. Germline loops: CDR1 GTSNPN, CDR2 SVGIG (reference sequence). The CDR3: CAGNRASYNEQFF. The CDR3 DNA sequence: TGTGCCGGGAACAGGGCCTCCTACAATGAGCAGTTCTTC. The full variable domain, its missing parts supplied by reference TRBV30 and TRBJ2-1, is SQTIHQWPATLVQPVGSPLSLECTVEGTSNPNLYWYRQAAGRGLQLLFYSVGIGQISSEVPQNLSASRPQDRQFILSSKKLLLSDSGFYLCAGNRASYNEQFFGPGTRLTVL.

This clone was counted a single time. The chain links TRBV5-4 to TRBJ2-5; TRBD1 is a possible D gene (7 bases). Germline V lookup: CDR1 SGHNT, CDR2 YYREEE (reference sequence). The V gene lost 4 bases and the J gene lost 0 bases, with 16 bases spanning the gap. There are 16 residues in the CDR3. This CDR3 is CASSRRDSWYQETQYF. The CDR3, as DNA: TGTGCCAGCAGCCGGAGGGACAGCTGGTACCAAGAGACCCAGTACTTC.

The chain combines TRBV4-1 with TRBJ2-4, with 11 bases that match TRBD2. V was clipped by 3 bases and J by 4 bases; unmatched bases: 8. The CDR3 covers 17 residues. Germline CDR1 is MGHRA and CDR2 is YSYEKL. Written as DNA, the CDR3 is TGCGCCAGCAGCCACCCCGCTAGCGGGGGGCAAAAAAACATTCAGTACTTC. It encodes CASSHPASGGQKNIQYF.

The chain uses TRBV4-1 and TRBJ1-4; 7 positions agree with TRBD1. The CDR3 is 16 amino acids. Germline assignment: CDR1 MGHRA and CDR2 YSYEKL. With V trimmed by 3 bases and J by 3 bases, 7 bases remained unmatched. The CDR3, as DNA: TGCGCCAGCAGCCAGACGAGGGGGCTGGCTAATGAAAAACTGTTTTTT. It is translated as CASSQTRGLANEKLFF.

The rearrangement joins TRBV29-1 to TRBJ1-1, with TRBD1 matching over 7 bases. From germline, CDR1 is SQVTM and CDR2 ANQGSEA. Losses at the gene ends were 8 bases for V and 0 bases for J; bases not matched to a gene: 9. This CDR3 has 14 residues. CDR3 in DNA: TGCAGCTTCTGGGACAGCAGGATGAACACTGAAGCTTTCTTT. It yields the protein CSFWDSRMNTEAFF. The complete variable domain, with remaining parts taken from reference TRBV29-1 and TRBJ1-1, reads SAVISQKPSRDICQRGTSLTIQCQVDSQVTMMFWYRQQPGQSLTLIATANQGSEATYESGFVIDKFPISRPNLTFSTLTVSNMSPEDSSIYLCSFWDSRMNTEAFFGQGTRLTVV.

The chain recombines TRBV2 with TRBJ1-1; a weak D match, TRBD1 (5 bases). Between the trimmed V and J ends, which lost 7 bases and 4 bases, there was a span of 19 bases. In germline, CDR1 is SNHLY, CDR2 FYNNEI. The CDR3 consists of 15 residues. The CDR3 spells CASNTPGEKGTEAFF. CDR3 DNA: TGTGCCAGCAATACCCCGGGGGAAAAGGGCACTGAAGCTTTCTTT.

This chain uses TRBV10-3 with TRBJ2-7; D call uncertain. Trimming stripped 2 bases from V and 2 bases from J, with 13 bases between. Per the germline V gene, CDR1 is ENHRY and CDR2 is SYGVKD. This CDR3 region has 15 residues. The CDR3 loop is CAISEGGGGTYEQYF. CDR3 coding DNA: TGTGCCATCAGTGAGGGCGGTGGCGGAACCTACGAGCAGTACTTC.

The V and J genes are TRBV9 and TRBJ1-6, with D perhaps matching TRBD1 (6 bases). This CDR3 region has 16 residues. Trimming took off 4 bases at V and 7 bases at J, with 18 bases between the two ends. Germline loops: CDR1 SGDLS, CDR2 YYNGEE. The CDR3 DNA follows: TGTGCCAGCAGCCTAGGGGGGGAAAGGGGCAATTCACCCCTCCACTTT. Amino acid sequence: CASSLGGERGNSPLHF.

This chain joins TRBV20-1 and TRBJ2-3, with D unclear. Trimming left V 8 bases short and J 11 bases short, with 17 bases between. Looked up from germline, CDR1 is DFQATT and CDR2 is SNEGSKA (reference sequence). The CDR3 has 11 residues. CDR3 residues: CSLNDPYRQYF. Here the CDR3 DNA reads TGCAGTCTTAACGATCCCTACAGGCAGTATTTT.

The chain couples TRBV23-1 to TRBJ1-2, with 11 nucleotides matching TRBD1. TRBV23-1 is sorted into the ORF group, with uncertain function. Trimming took 3 bases from V and 7 from J; bases not matched to a gene: 10. The CDR3 is 16 residues long. CDR3 nucleotides: TGCGCCAGCAGTCAGCCGAAGGACAGGGGGCGGTGTGGCTACACCTTC. Protein: CASSQPKDRGRCGYTF.